These 20 T cell receptor beta chains share one sample of origin, sequenced in a study of T cell changes during pregnancy in multiple sclerosis. The data were produced by immunoSEQ multiplex PCR, yet TCRdb's version contains in-frame clones alone and is incomplete. The repertoire holds over 70,000 clones, with 94% as singletons. This sample comprised peripheral blood, obtained in the third trimester of pregnancy. These receptors came from a female donor with multiple sclerosis, enrolled in a pregnancy study.

The genes are TRBV19 and TRBJ2-7, with 9 bases that match TRBD2. CDR1 LNHDA and CDR2 SQIVND come from the germline V gene (reference sequence). Trimming took 10 bases from V and 6 from J; bases not matched to a gene: 10. The CDR3 is 13 residues long. This CDR3 is CATSGGRAVEQYF. CDR3 DNA: TGTGCCACCTCGGGCGGGAGGGCCGTCGAGCAGTACTTC.

The chain carries TRBV2 and TRBJ1-4, with D maybe TRBD1 (5 bases). CDR3 length: 13 residues. V was trimmed by 7 bases and J by 4 bases, leaving 10 bases between them. Germline CDR1 is SNHLY and CDR2 is FYNNEI. CDR3 loop: CASTGGDNEKLFF. The CDR3 coding sequence is TGTGCCAGCACGGGGGGTGATAATGAAAAACTGTTTTTT. The entire variable domain, with the rest obtained from reference TRBV2 and TRBJ1-4, is as follows: EPEVTQTPSHQVTQMGQEVILRCVPISNHLYFYWYRQILGQKVEFLVSFYNNEISEKSEIFDDQFSVERPDGSNFTLKIRSTKLEDSAMYFCASTGGDNEKLFFGSGTQLSVL.

V usage is TRBV30 and J usage is TRBJ2-1, with 13 bases that match TRBD2. V trimming: 3 bases; J trimming: 10 bases; junction bases outside the gene matches: 6. Germline lookup yields CDR1 GTSNPN and CDR2 SVGIG (reference sequence). The CDR3 spans 14 residues. CDR3 bases: TGTGCCTGGAGACTAGCGGGAGGGCCCCGAGAGCAGTTCTTC. Translation gives CAWRLAGGPREQFF.

This clone came up once. This sequence joins TRBV30 and TRBJ1-2; 10 nucleotides align to TRBD1. CDR1 is GTSNPN, CDR2 SVGIG, per germline (reference sequence). This CDR3 has 15 amino acids. Unmatched junction bases numbered 14, after V lost 5 bases and J lost 8 bases. The CDR3 is CAWHHRGQGSGGYTF. DNA for the CDR3: TGTGCCTGGCATCACAGGGGACAGGGGAGTGGGGGCTACACCTTC.

The chain uses TRBV5-4 and TRBJ2-5, with D tentatively TRBD2 (7 bases). In germline, CDR1 is SGHNT, CDR2 YYREEE (reference sequence). Trimming shortened V by 3 bases and J by 5 bases, and 20 bases separated the two germline ends. The CDR3 has 16 amino acids. CDR3 in DNA: TGTGCCAGCAGCTCCTTGGACAGTTCCGGGAGGGAGACCCAGTACTTC. This sequence encodes CASSSLDSSGRETQYF.

The rearrangement links TRBV2 to TRBJ2-7; 8 nucleotides align to TRBD2. The ends lost 5 bases at V and 6 bases at J; junction bases unmatched: 15. This CDR3 has 16 amino acids. Germline loops: CDR1 SNHLY, CDR2 FYNNEI. CDR3 in DNA: TGTGCCAGCAGTAGTCGGCTAGCGGGTTTCCCCTCCGAGCAGTACTTC. Protein: CASSSRLAGFPSEQYF. Looking up the rest from reference TRBV2 and TRBJ2-7 gives the full variable domain: EPEVTQTPSHQVTQMGQEVILRCVPISNHLYFYWYRQILGQKVEFLVSFYNNEISEKSEIFDDQFSVERPDGSNFTLKIRSTKLEDSAMYFCASSSRLAGFPSEQYFGPGTRLTVT.

This clone showed up just once. This chain links TRBV4-3 with TRBJ2-3, with D possibly TRBD2 on 6 matching bases. V lost 4 bases and J 3 bases, leaving 14 bases between the germline ends. Germline CDR1 and CDR2: LGHNA and YSLEER. CDR3 length: 15 residues. The DNA of the CDR3 is TGCGCCAGCAGCCGAAAAACCGGAGGGACAGATACGCAGTATTTT. It specifies CASSRKTGGTDTQYF.

This sequence joins TRBV28 and TRBJ1-5, with 8 bases matching TRBD1. CDR1 and CDR2 from the germline V gene are MDHEN and SYDVKM. This CDR3 comprises 14 residues. V lost 5 bases, J lost 3 bases, and 3 bases stayed unmatched. Here the CDR3 DNA reads TGTGCCAGCAGTGGGGACAGGTTCAATCAGCCCCAGCATTTT. This translates into CASSGDRFNQPQHF.

This clone occurred a few times. J is TRBJ2-1 and V is TRBV15; 12 bases line up with TRBD2. Germline-derived CDR1 and CDR2 are LNHNV and YYDKDF (reference sequence). J was trimmed by 12 bases and V by 0 bases; bases with no gene match: 6. The CDR3 contains 15 residues. The CDR3 DNA reads TGTGCCACCAGCAGAGATGCGACTAGCGGGAGTGGGCAGTTCTTC. This sequence encodes CATSRDATSGSGQFF.

This clone appeared once. The J gene is TRBJ2-5, the V gene TRBV19, with TRBD2 matching over 8 bases. The V segment lost 4 bases and the J segment 7 bases; nucleotides outside the gene matches: 11. This CDR3 is 15 amino acids long. Germline loops: CDR1 LNHDA, CDR2 SQIVND (reference sequence). The CDR3 DNA sequence: TGTGCCAGTAGTAACGTAGCGGGACCCCAGGGGACCCAGTACTTC. Translated: CASSNVAGPQGTQYF. The entire variable domain, with the rest obtained from reference TRBV19 and TRBJ2-5, is as follows: DGGITQSPKYLFRKEGQNVTLSCEQNLNHDAMYWYRQDPGQGLRLIYYSQIVNDFQKGDIAEGYSVSREKKESFPLTVTSAQKNPTAFYLCASSNVAGPQGTQYFGPGTRLLVL.

The rearrangement links TRBV4-2 to TRBJ1-5, with 8 bases aligning to TRBD1. The CDR3 totals 15 residues. V was pared by 1 base and J by 1 base, with 0 bases of the junction left unmatched. The germline gives CDR1 LGHNA, CDR2 YNFKEQ. The CDR3 DNA follows: TGTGCCAGCAGCCAAGGGACAGGGAGCAATCAGCCCCAGCATTTT. This codes for CASSQGTGSNQPQHF.

J is TRBJ1-2 and V is TRBV4-1; TRBD1 agrees at 9 bases. The germline gives CDR1 MGHRA, CDR2 YSYEKL. The CDR3 covers 16 residues. With 2 bases clipped from V and 2 bases from J, the junction kept 6 bases outside the gene matches. The DNA of the CDR3 is TGCGCCAGCAGCCAACTACAGGGGGCATTAAACTATGGCTACACCTTC. Amino acid sequence: CASSQLQGALNYGYTF.

The chain links TRBV7-9 to TRBJ2-7, with TRBD2 identical over 8 bases. The CDR3 length is 15 residues. V lost 4 bases, J lost 4 bases, and 9 bases stayed unmatched. CDR1 is SEHNR and CDR2 is FQNEAQ in the germline V gene (reference sequence). CDR3 loop: CASSSRSGSRYEQYF. As DNA, the CDR3 is TGTGCCAGCAGCTCAAGAAGCGGGAGTAGATACGAGCAGTACTTC. The complete variable domain, with remaining parts taken from reference TRBV7-9 and TRBJ2-7, reads DTGVSQNPRHKITKRGQNVTFRCDPISEHNRLYWYRQTLGQGPEFLTYFQNEAQLEKSRLLSDRFSAERPKGSFSTLEIQRTEQGDSAMYLCASSSRSGSRYEQYFGPGTRLTVT.

The chain is built from TRBV28 and TRBJ2-1, with a tentative D call TRBD2 (6 bases). V shed 3 bases and J shed 4 bases, with 19 bases lying between them. This CDR3 contains 17 residues. Germline V gives CDR1 MDHEN, CDR2 SYDVKM. The CDR3 bases are TGTGCCAGCAGTTTCCCCGCGGGGCTTCCTAGGTACAATGAGCAGTTCTTC. Translating it yields CASSFPAGLPRYNEQFF.

In its sample, this clone was seen once. This sequence joins TRBV7-9 and TRBJ2-3, with TRBD1 identical over 9 bases. Trimming took 4 bases from V and 3 from J; bases not matched to a gene: 8. The CDR3 has 16 amino acids. The germline CDR1 and CDR2 sequences are SEHNR and FQNEAQ (reference sequence). The CDR3 sequence: CASSYPPGQGTDTQYF. CDR3 nucleotides: TGTGCCAGCAGCTACCCCCCGGGACAGGGAACAGATACGCAGTATTTT.

This sequence joins TRBV7-2 and TRBJ2-3; 12 nucleotides match TRBD2. Germline-derived CDR1 and CDR2 are SGHTA and FQGNSA. The CDR3 totals 17 residues. Trimming removed 5 bases from V and 6 bases from J; junction bases left unmatched: 12. DNA for the CDR3: TGTGCCAGCAGCCTATCCTCTAGCGGGAGGGGGCGTGATACGCAGTATTTT. Protein product: CASSLSSSGRGRDTQYF.

The chain is built from TRBV5-1 and TRBJ2-5, with a possible D match to TRBD1 (6 bases). The CDR3 has 15 residues. Germline loops: CDR1 SGHRS, CDR2 YFSETQ. Trimming shortened V by 4 bases and J by 5 bases, and 18 bases separated the two germline ends. CDR3 nucleotides: TGCGCCAGCAGCACCACGGCAGGGGTATGGGAGACCCAGTACTTC. Protein sequence: CASSTTAGVWETQYF.

V is TRBV7-2 and J is TRBJ2-7, with D perhaps TRBD1 (6 bases). This CDR3 region has 13 residues. V gave up 5 bases and J gave up 4 bases, with 12 bases separating them. Germline V gene data show CDR1 as SGHTA and CDR2 as FQGNSA. CDR3 sequence (DNA): TGTGCCAGCAGCGAAGGCAGGGGTTACGAGCAGTACTTC. The encoded protein is CASSEGRGYEQYF.

The J gene is TRBJ2-1, the V gene TRBV9; 10 nucleotides line up with TRBD2. V lost 1 base, J lost 7 bases, and 8 bases stayed unmatched. The CDR3 length is 16 residues. CDR1 is SGDLS and CDR2 is YYNGEE in the germline V gene. The CDR3 region is CASSVYVAGGTNEQFF. The CDR3 DNA is TGTGCCAGCAGCGTATATGTAGCGGGAGGAACGAATGAGCAGTTCTTC.

The chain employs TRBV11-2 and TRBJ2-7, with 11 bases matching TRBD2. The CDR3 consists of 15 residues. Trimming took 3 bases from V and 3 from J; bases not matched to a gene: 4. Per germline, CDR1 SGHAT and CDR2 FQNNGV. CDR3 DNA: TGTGCCAGCAGCTTGGGACTAGCGGTGAACTACGAGCAGTACTTC. The encoded protein is CASSLGLAVNYEQYF.